The rows below give T cell receptor beta chains drawn from one sample of a study of blood T cells in healthy people across ages. TCRdb independently ran MiXCR on the 5' RACE reads; one entry per CDR3 protein. Here the sample spans approximately 900,000 distinct CDR3 sequences, approximately 49% being singletons. Sequenced material: blood. All receptors come from a man aged 25 to 45 in good health. The CDR3 runs from the conserved cysteine through the conserved F or W. The D gene is left open where the match is weak. Clone size is stated in some rows and not others, as once, few, many or a class when expanded.

CDR3 DNA | CDR3 protein | D gene | clone size | J gene | V gene
TGCGCCAGCAGCCAGTCCCTTCCCGACGGGAGATACGAGCAGTACTTC | CASSQSLPDGRYEQYF | - | - | TRBJ2-7 | TRBV4-1
TGTGCCAGCAGCTCGACAGGGACTGGGGCCAACGTCCTGACTTTC | CASSSTGTGANVLTF | TRBD1 | - | TRBJ2-6 | TRBV7-9
TGTGCCAGCAGCTTGGGACGGGGGGGCATATTCGGGCAGTTCTTC | CASSLGRGGIFGQFF | TRBD2 | few | TRBJ2-1 | TRBV5-5
TGCAGTGCTAGGACTACATACGGGACAGACATTATATCGCAGCATTTT | CSARTTYGTDIISQHF | TRBD1 | many | TRBJ1-5 | TRBV20-1
TGCGCCACACGAGAGGGGACTGGCGACACCGGGGAGCTGTTTTTT | CATREGTGDTGELFF | - | - | TRBJ2-2 | TRBV5-1
TGTGCCAGCAGCGCGGTAGCGGGGGGCCGCACAGATACGCAGTATTTT | CASSAVAGGRTDTQYF | TRBD2 | - | TRBJ2-3 | TRBV6-1
TGCGCCAGCAGCCCGGGCCAAACAGGGCAAGAGACCCAGTACTTC | CASSPGQTGQETQYF | - | - | TRBJ2-5 | TRBV4-1
TGTGCCAGCAGCCTTAGCGGGGGGCTCTCTGGGGCCAACGTCCTGACTTTC | CASSLSGGLSGANVLTF | TRBD2 | few | TRBJ2-6 | TRBV7-2
TGCAGCGTTGAAGAAGGACAGGGCCGCATCCGTGTTGGCTACACCTTC | CSVEEGQGRIRVGYTF | TRBD1 | - | TRBJ1-2 | TRBV29-1
TGTGCCAGCAGCTTAGGTGGGTCAGGGAACACTGAAGCTTTCTTT | CASSLGGSGNTEAFF | - | few | TRBJ1-1 | TRBV7-9
TGTGCCAGCAGCTTAGGAGGCGGGGGAGGCTCCTACAATGAGCAGTTCTTC | CASSLGGGGGSYNEQFF | TRBD2 | - | TRBJ2-1 | TRBV7-2
TGTGCCAGCAGCTCTACTCTCTCTGGGGCCAACGTCCTGACTTTC | CASSSTLSGANVLTF | - | few | TRBJ2-6 | TRBV11-2
TGTGCCAGCAGCCGCCTGCTGGGGGGCTTCGCAGATACGCAGTATTTT | CASSRLLGGFADTQYF | - | - | TRBJ2-3 | TRBV11-2
TGTGCCAGCAGCGCCGGACTAGCGGGGGGGGGCACAGATACGCAGTATTTT | CASSAGLAGGGTDTQYF | TRBD2 | - | TRBJ2-3 | TRBV9
TGTGCCAGCGGCCGACAGGGCTCCCACGAGCAGTACTTC | CASGRQGSHEQYF | TRBD1 | - | TRBJ2-7 | TRBV7-9
TGTGTCAGCAGCTTGGATCCGGGACTCTTTAATTCACCCCTCCACTTT | CVSSLDPGLFNSPLHF | - | - | TRBJ1-6 | TRBV7-8
TGTGCCAGCAGCCGAGCAAAGTCCGGGACCGCGCCTCCCATCCTCCACTTT | CASSRAKSGTAPPILHF | - | - | TRBJ1-6 | TRBV3-1
TGCGCCAGCAGCGCCCCCGGACAGGTTGAGTATGGCTACACCTTC | CASSAPGQVEYGYTF | TRBD1 | few | TRBJ1-2 | TRBV5-1
TGTGCCAGCATTTCCACCGGGACGGATAAAGAGACCCAGTACTTC | CASISTGTDKETQYF | - | - | TRBJ2-5 | TRBV6-5
TGCAGCGTTGAAAGACCGGGGGGCGGCTACAATGAGCAGTTCTTC | CSVERPGGGYNEQFF | - | - | TRBJ2-1 | TRBV29-1
TGTGCCAGCCGCATAAACGGGGGGGGCTCCCCCGGGGAGCTGTTTTTT | CASRINGGGSPGELFF | TRBD2 | few | TRBJ2-2 | TRBV7-2
TGCAGCGTTGAAGGAGGACTAGCGGGCTTCAATGAGCAGTTCTTC | CSVEGGLAGFNEQFF | TRBD2 | few | TRBJ2-1 | TRBV29-1
TGTGCCAGCAGCCAAACCGGGCCGGACACAGATACGCAGTATTTT | CASSQTGPDTDTQYF | - | few | TRBJ2-3 | TRBV3-1
TGTGCCAGCAGCCAAGGACAAGCGGGGGGGCGGTATTTT | CASSQGQAGGRYF | TRBD2 | - | TRBJ2-3 | TRBV3-1
TGTGCCAGCAGCGTAGCTCCGACAGGGAGGACAGATACGCAGTATTTT | CASSVAPTGRTDTQYF | - | few | TRBJ2-3 | TRBV9
TGTGCCAGCAGCCAAGATCTGGCGGGGCCCCAAGAGACCCAGTACTTC | CASSQDLAGPQETQYF | - | few | TRBJ2-5 | TRBV3-1
TGCGCCAGCAGCCCGCGCCCCCGGGACAGCAATGAGCAGTTCTTC | CASSPRPRDSNEQFF | TRBD1 | many | TRBJ2-1 | TRBV4-3
TGCGCCAGCAGCCAAGTGGACTCATATGTTGGCCAGCCCCAGCATTTT | CASSQVDSYVGQPQHF | - | few | TRBJ1-5 | TRBV4-1
TGTGCCTGGAGTGTACGAGATAATGAAAAACTGTTTTTT | CAWSVRDNEKLFF | - | few | TRBJ1-4 | TRBV30
TGTGCCATCGGACAGGGGCAGAACACTGAAGCTTTCTTT | CAIGQGQNTEAFF | TRBD1 | - | TRBJ1-1 | TRBV10-3
TGTGCCAGCAGTTACTCCCGGGGACGGTCGATGGTTGAGCAGTTCTTC | CASSYSRGRSMVEQFF | - | - | TRBJ2-1 | TRBV6-5
TGCAGCGTTGAGAGTTTGGGGAACACTGAAGCTTTCTTT | CSVESLGNTEAFF | - | - | TRBJ1-1 | TRBV29-1
TGTGCCAGCAGCCCCGGCGAGCGGGGGGCCGCAGATACGCAGTATTTT | CASSPGERGAADTQYF | TRBD2 | few | TRBJ2-3 | TRBV7-9
TGCGCCAGCAGCTTCCGGACAGGTTGGACTGGGGGAGGTAATGAGCAGTACTTC | CASSFRTGWTGGGNEQYF | - | - | TRBJ2-7 | TRBV5-1
TGTGCCAGCAGGGACCGTAGCGATCCTAGCGCAGATACGCAGTATTTT | CASRDRSDPSADTQYF | - | - | TRBJ2-3 | TRBV12-3/TRBV12-4
TGTGCCAGCAGGCCAGGGGGAACAGATACGCAGTATTTT | CASRPGGTDTQYF | TRBD1 | many | TRBJ2-3 | TRBV6-6
TGTGCCAGCAGCGTAGGTTGGGTTCGGGAGACCCAGTACTTC | CASSVGWVRETQYF | - | - | TRBJ2-5 | TRBV9
TGTGCCAGCAGACAGGGGCTGAACAATGAGCAGTTCTTC | CASRQGLNNEQFF | TRBD1 | - | TRBJ2-1 | TRBV12-3/TRBV12-4
TGTGCCAGCAGCGTTACAGGGACGGCGAACACTGAAGCTTTCTTT | CASSVTGTANTEAFF | - | few | TRBJ1-1 | TRBV7-9
TGTGCCGGCAGTCAAAAACGGACAGGGGGCTCTGAAGAGACCCAGTACTTC | CAGSQKRTGGSEETQYF | TRBD1 | - | TRBJ2-5 | TRBV27
TGTGCCAGCAGCTTAGGACTAGCGGGCTCCTACAATGAGCAGTTCTTC | CASSLGLAGSYNEQFF | TRBD2 | few | TRBJ2-1 | TRBV7-2
TGCGCCAGCAGCTTGCTACGCGGGGGGGATACGCAGTATTTT | CASSLLRGGDTQYF | TRBD2 | - | TRBJ2-3 | TRBV5-1
TGCAGTGCTCATTCCCGGAGCGGGGCCTCCTACAATGAGCAGTTCTTC | CSAHSRSGASYNEQFF | TRBD2 | many | TRBJ2-1 | TRBV20-1
TGTGCCAGCAGCCAAGAGTCTGACAGGCGAGAGACCCAGTACTTC | CASSQESDRRETQYF | - | - | TRBJ2-5 | TRBV4-2
TGTGCCAGCTCAACCGACAGGGGGAATCAAGAGACCCAGTACTTC | CASSTDRGNQETQYF | TRBD1 | - | TRBJ2-5 | TRBV18
TGTGCCAGCAGCCATGAGACCCACTACGAGCAGTACTTC | CASSHETHYEQYF | - | - | TRBJ2-7 | TRBV4-2
TGTGCCAGCAGCGGGAGCCAGGCGTTCACAGATACGCAGTATTTT | CASSGSQAFTDTQYF | - | - | TRBJ2-3 | TRBV7-8
TGTGCCAGCAGTTCCGCGACAGGAGCCTATGGCTACACCTTC | CASSSATGAYGYTF | - | many | TRBJ1-2 | TRBV27
TGCAGTGCTAGAGATTTGACCCGAAATTCACCCCTCCACTTT | CSARDLTRNSPLHF | - | - | TRBJ1-6 | TRBV20-1
TGTGCCAGCAGCCAAGAGACCGGTCCAGAGACCCAGTACTTC | CASSQETGPETQYF | - | - | TRBJ2-5 | TRBV4-2
TGTGCCAGCAGCACAAATACAGGGTTCGCCCAGTTCTTC | CASSTNTGFAQFF | - | - | TRBJ2-1 | TRBV7-9
TGCAGTGCTACCTTCGGGGACAGAGGCTACGAGCAGTACTTC | CSATFGDRGYEQYF | TRBD1 | - | TRBJ2-7 | TRBV20-1
TGTGCCAGCACTGCCGGACAACTGTCGTATGGCTACACCTTC | CASTAGQLSYGYTF | - | many | TRBJ1-2 | TRBV2
TGCGCCAGCAGCTGGGGACCCGGGACTAGCGGGGTCTTACCAGCGGATGAGCAGTTCTTC | CASSWGPGTSGVLPADEQFF | TRBD2 | few | TRBJ2-1 | TRBV5-1